The clone carrying this T cell receptor beta chain appeared many times. The data were obtained in a study of neurological immune-mediated disorders. A single record per CDR3 protein comes from TCRdb applying MiXCR to the 5' RACE reads. The table lists fewer than 60,000 distinct CDR3 sequences, over 3.5% of them singletons, with 5.5% to 7.5% in the top ten. Germline assignment: CDR1 DFQATT and CDR2 SNEGSKA (reference sequence). This CDR3 has 11 residues. Trimming took off 2 bases at V and 14 bases at J, with 13 bases between the two ends. Sequencing was carried out using PBMCs. The chain uses TRBV20-1 and TRBJ2-1, with D perhaps matching TRBD1 (7 bases). The receptor was derived from a man aged 60 to 69 with multiple sclerosis. This chain's CDR3 is CSARRDREEFF. The CDR3 nucleotides are TGCAGTGCTAGAAGAGACAGGGAGGAGTTCTTC.